The 20 T cell receptor beta chains below all came from one sample that was sequenced in a study of Ad26.COV2.S vaccination and SARS-CoV-2 variants. TCRdb keeps only in-frame clones here, not all; method: immunoSEQ multiplex PCR. The table lists about 220,000 clones, over 75% of them singletons. Treatment noted: 15 to 20 received Ad26.COV2.S at low or high dose, single or two shots; about 5 received placebo; per-sample allocation not given. Specimens were obtained on day 63 following the first vaccine or placebo injection. The sample in question was peripheral blood, obtained in a trial of Ad26.COV2.S vaccine versus placebo. All receptors come from a person aged 18-65 years who received the Ad26.COV2.S COVID-19 vaccine or a placebo.

The V call is TRBV27, the J call TRBJ2-7; TRBD2 agrees at 9 bases. V was pared by 5 bases and J by 4 bases, with 21 bases of the junction left unmatched. The length of the CDR3 is 19 residues. Germline lookup yields CDR1 MNHEY and CDR2 SMNVEV (reference sequence). The CDR3, as DNA: TGTGCCAGCAGTCTCATAGGGCTGCGGGGGGGAGGGCTTAAATACGAGCAGTACTTC. Residues: CASSLIGLRGGGLKYEQYF.

The chain joins TRBV4-2 to TRBJ1-2, with D uncertain. V lost 0 bases to trimming and J lost 4 bases, with 15 bases between them. The germline V gene encodes CDR1 LGHNA and CDR2 YNFKEQ. The CDR3 runs 16 residues. The CDR3 sequence is CASSQDSTREGYGYTF. The CDR3 DNA reads as TGTGCCAGCAGCCAAGATTCTACTAGGGAGGGCTATGGCTACACCTTC.

This rearrangement joins TRBV5-1 to TRBJ1-2; possibly TRBD1 for D (5 bases). The CDR3 is made up of 16 amino acids. The germline CDR1 and CDR2 sequences are SGHRS and YFSETQ. The ends were cut back, 3 bases at V and 2 bases at J, with 17 bases in the middle. DNA for the CDR3: TGCGCCAGCAGCTGGGGGAGTTCGACAGAAAACTATGGCTACACCTTC. Translated: CASSWGSSTENYGYTF.

The J gene is TRBJ1-2, the V gene TRBV9; D ambiguous. The ends were cut back, 0 bases at V and 1 base at J, with 7 bases in the middle. Germline CDR1 SGDLS, CDR2 YYNGEE. There are 14 residues in the CDR3. The CDR3: CASSVAKGNYGYTF. CDR3 nucleotides: TGTGCCAGCAGCGTAGCGAAGGGTAACTATGGCTACACCTTC. The variable domain in full, completed from reference TRBV9 and TRBJ1-2, reads DSGVTQTPKHLITATGQRVTLRCSPRSGDLSVYWYQQSLDQGLQFLIQYYNGEERAKGNILERFSAQQFPDLHSELNLSSLELGDSALYFCASSVAKGNYGYTFGSGTRLTVV.

CDR3 sequence (DNA): TGCGCCAGCAGCGCGCTTTGGACTAGCGGGGGCCAAGAGACCCAGTACTTC. The encoded protein is CASSALWTSGGQETQYF. V usage is TRBV5-1 and J usage is TRBJ2-5, with 13 bases identical to TRBD2. The CDR3 runs to 17 residues. V lost 4 bases to trimming and J lost 1 base; unmatched junction nucleotides: 7. Looked up from germline, CDR1 is SGHRS and CDR2 is YFSETQ.

The chain is built from TRBV28 and TRBJ2-5; a possible D gene is TRBD1 (6 bases). In germline, CDR1 is MDHEN, CDR2 SYDVKM. The CDR3 has 16 residues. V gave up 6 bases and J gave up 5 bases, with 22 bases separating them. CDR3 in amino acids: CASRTQGSRTAETQYF. CDR3 sequence (DNA): TGTGCCAGCAGAACGCAGGGTAGCAGGACAGCGGAGACCCAGTACTTC.

CDR3 sequence reads: CASSEPGRHEQYF. In nucleotides, the CDR3 is TGTGCCAGCAGTGAACCGGGGCGGCACGAGCAGTACTTC. V is TRBV25-1 and J is TRBJ2-7; either TRBD1 or TRBD2 may supply D (5 bases each). The V end lost 2 bases, the J end lost 5 bases, and 10 bases lay between the germline ends. This CDR3 region has 13 residues. The germline V gene encodes CDR1 MGHDK and CDR2 SYGVNS.

The rearrangement uses TRBV28 and TRBJ2-7, with D hard to call. Germline CDR1 MDHEN, CDR2 SYDVKM. The length of the CDR3 is 16 residues. V lost 6 bases to trimming and J lost 1 base, with 19 bases between them. The CDR3 nucleotides are TGTGCCAGCAGACCAAACCAAGGACGTCAGTCCTACGAGCAGTACTTC. Translated: CASRPNQGRQSYEQYF.

The rearrangement links TRBV5-1 to TRBJ2-5; the D gene could be TRBD1 or TRBD2 (5 bases each). The V and J ends lost 3 bases and 2 bases respectively, with 11 bases between them. The CDR3 is made up of 14 amino acids. Germline CDR1 SGHRS, CDR2 YFSETQ. DNA of the CDR3: TGCGCCAGCAGCTGGGGACCGGCACAAGAGACCCAGTACTTC. It is translated as CASSWGPAQETQYF.

The rearrangement links TRBV7-2 to TRBJ2-1; D is possibly TRBD1 or TRBD2 (6 bases each). Germline CDR1 is SGHTA and CDR2 is FQGNSA. CDR3 length: 19 residues. The germline V and J ends were trimmed by 5 bases and 0 bases, with 23 bases remaining between them. The chain's CDR3 is CASSPGPPGARSSYNEQFF. CDR3 in DNA: TGTGCCAGCAGCCCGGGACCCCCGGGGGCCCGGAGCTCCTACAATGAGCAGTTCTTC.

The J gene is TRBJ1-6, the V gene TRBV7-2, with no clear D. Per germline, CDR1 SGHTA and CDR2 FQGNSA. Trimming removed 6 bases from V and 6 bases from J, with 12 bases in between. This CDR3 is built from 14 residues. CDR3 DNA: TGTGCCAGCAGGCAGGCAATCACTAATTCACCCCTCCACTTT. This gives the protein CASRQAITNSPLHF.

The chain recombines TRBV19 with TRBJ1-2; D uncertain. The CDR3 is 14 residues long. Germline CDR1 LNHDA, CDR2 SQIVND (reference sequence). Trimming took off 2 bases at V and 4 bases at J, with 11 bases between the two ends. In DNA, the CDR3 is TGTGCCAGTAGTATACAGCAGAGTAGCTATGGCTACACCTTC. This gives the protein CASSIQQSSYGYTF.

The chain combines TRBV3-1 (or the pseudogene TRBV3-2) with TRBJ2-1; a weak D match, TRBD1 (6 bases). V was shortened by 4 bases and J by 8 bases, with 18 bases between the two germline ends. This CDR3 region has 15 residues. CDR1 and CDR2 from the germline V gene are LGHDT and YNNKEL (reference sequence). The CDR3 nucleotides are TGTGCCAGCAGCCCCAGGGGCTCACTACAATATGAGCAGTTCTTC. This sequence encodes CASSPRGSLQYEQFF.

The chain has TRBV28 and TRBJ2-1, with 8 bases aligning to TRBD2. The trim removed 8 bases at V and 4 bases at J, leaving 10 bases unmatched. Germline assignment: CDR1 MDHEN and CDR2 SYDVKM. This CDR3 region has 15 residues. CDR3 nucleotide sequence: TGTGCCAGCCAGGGCGGGAGGAAACTTTACAATGAGCAGTTCTTC. This encodes CASQGGRKLYNEQFF.

This chain links TRBV28 with TRBJ1-2; 8 bases are a match to TRBD1. Losses at the gene ends were 2 bases for V and 4 bases for J; bases not matched to a gene: 6. The CDR3 extends over 15 amino acids. The germline gives CDR1 MDHEN, CDR2 SYDVKM. CDR3 sequence (DNA): TGTGCCAGCAGTTTAACAGGGGGTTTCCTCTATGGCTACACCTTC. Encoded protein: CASSLTGGFLYGYTF.

This chain joins TRBV3-1 (or the pseudogene TRBV3-2) and TRBJ1-2, with unresolved D. The V and J ends lost 2 bases and 5 bases respectively, with 15 bases between them. The CDR3 length is 15 residues. Germline values: CDR1 LGHDT, CDR2 YNNKEL (reference sequence). This CDR3 is CASSQFGAGRYGYTF. The CDR3, as DNA: TGTGCCAGCAGCCAATTCGGCGCAGGTCGGTATGGCTACACCTTC.

The V and J genes are TRBV9 and TRBJ2-7; TRBD1 agrees at 7 bases. The V and J ends lost 0 bases and 4 bases, in that order; junction bases with no gene match: 10. Germline CDR1 SGDLS, CDR2 YYNGEE. This CDR3 has 16 amino acids. The CDR3 spells CASSVEEGASRYEQYF. CDR3 coding DNA: TGTGCCAGCAGCGTAGAAGAGGGGGCCTCGAGGTACGAGCAGTACTTC.

This clone occurred a few times. The chain uses TRBV27 and TRBJ2-3; D possibly uses TRBD1 or TRBD2 (6 bases each). The CDR3 is 13 residues long. Germline values: CDR1 MNHEY, CDR2 SMNVEV (reference sequence). V shed 8 bases and J shed 3 bases, with 12 bases lying between them. The CDR3 nucleotides read TGTGCCAGCTGGGGGGCTGGAACAGATACGCAGTATTTT. Protein: CASWGAGTDTQYF.

The chain has TRBV5-1 and TRBJ2-7; D remains unclear. The CDR3 covers 11 residues. CDR1 SGHRS and CDR2 YFSETQ come from the germline V gene. The V and J ends lost 7 bases and 3 bases respectively, with 8 bases between them. CDR3 protein: CASRLSYEQYF. CDR3 nucleotides: TGCGCCAGCCGCCTCAGCTACGAGCAGTACTTC.

This clone was recorded once. The J gene is TRBJ2-4, the V gene TRBV28; D unclear. Trimming took 4 bases from V and 8 from J, leaving 12 bases between them. Germline values: CDR1 MDHEN, CDR2 SYDVKM. This CDR3 is built from 13 residues. CDR3 region: CASSSSERDIQYF. The CDR3 bases are TGTGCCAGCAGTTCCAGCGAGCGAGACATTCAGTACTTC.